A selection of T cell receptor beta chains follows, all from one sample in a study of CD4+ T cells in melanoma. Clones were read by immunoSEQ multiplex PCR, and TCRdb kept only the in-frame ones, dropping some. This table holds some 5,000 clones, about 63% found once. Input material: cells from a culture (not recorded whether cultured in vitro). The receptors stem from a human donor with melanoma. The CDR3 runs from the conserved cysteine through the conserved F or W. Fields, in order: D gene, V gene, J gene, clone size, CDR3 DNA, CDR3 protein. The D gene is left open where the match is weak. Clone size is not always given. Where it is, it says once, few, many or a class for expanded clones.

.,TRBV15,TRBJ1-5,.,TGTGCCACCAGCAGAGATCGAATGGCTAGCAATCAGCCCCAGCATTTT,CATSRDRMASNQPQHF
.,TRBV2,TRBJ1-3,.,TGTGCCAGCAGTGAGGACGGGGTTTCGGGAAACACCATATATTTT,CASSEDGVSGNTIYF
.,TRBV19,TRBJ2-7,once,TGTGCCAGTAGCCCAGTGAATTCCTACGAGCAGTACTTC,CASSPVNSYEQYF
.,TRBV7-8,TRBJ1-1,.,TGTGCCAGCAGCCCCCCAGAAGCTTTCTTT,CASSPPEAFF
.,TRBV7-9,TRBJ2-3,.,TGTGCCAGCAGCAATCCCCCTTACGGGGCACCAGATACGCAGTATTTT,CASSNPPYGAPDTQYF
.,TRBV6-5,TRBJ1-1,.,TGTGCCAGCAGTTACCTACTTGGCACTGAAGCTTTCTTT,CASSYLLGTEAFF
.,TRBV18,TRBJ1-2,.,TGTGCCAGCTCACCACCGGATCATCCTAACTATGGCTACACCTTC,CASSPPDHPNYGYTF
.,TRBV7-2,TRBJ1-5,.,TGTGCCAGCAGCTCGACCGGGGGGGTGGATCAGCCCCAGCATTTT,CASSSTGGVDQPQHF
.,TRBV11-2,TRBJ1-6,.,TGTGCCAGCAGCCCCGACGGTTACATGAAGAGAGATTCACCCCTCCACTTT,CASSPDGYMKRDSPLHF
.,TRBV6-4,TRBJ1-6,few,TGTGCCAGCAGTGACTCGATGGGTTCACCCCTCCACTTT,CASSDSMGSPLHF